These 21 T cell receptor beta chains were all obtained from the same sample, sequenced in a study of T cells in localized non-small cell lung cancer (dated by TCRdb to the early 2020s). Receptors were amplified or captured by the immunoSEQ multiplex PCR assay. Held by TCRdb, this immuneACCESS table contains in-frame sequences only and omits some clones. Under half of the omission traces to an unresolved V gene where checked; the cause of the rest is unknown. In this sample the table shows under 100,000 clones, around 89% of which occur a single time. Around 20% of the sample is in the top ten clones. The starting material was peripheral blood, obtained before any cancer treatment. The receptors were sampled from a woman aged 40 to 75 with stage I squamous cell lung carcinoma.

This clone has only a few counts. The rearrangement uses TRBV11-1 and TRBJ2-7; D gene unclear. The CDR3 runs 14 residues. V gave up 5 bases and J gave up 1 base, with 12 bases separating them. Looked up from germline, CDR1 is SGHAT and CDR2 is FQDESV (reference sequence). CDR3 sequence (DNA): TGTGCCAGCAGCGAGATAATTGGGTCCTACGAGCAGTACTTC. The encoded protein is CASSEIIGSYEQYF.

The chain joins TRBV18 to TRBJ2-5; 7 bases map to TRBD1. V lost 4 bases, J lost 5 bases, and 4 bases stayed unmatched. CDR1 and CDR2 (germline): KGHSH, LQKENI. This CDR3 comprises 13 residues. This CDR3 reads CASSQGAGETQYF. The CDR3 DNA sequence: TGTGCCAGCTCACAGGGGGCCGGGGAGACCCAGTACTTC.

J is TRBJ1-1 and V is TRBV5-1; 10 bases agree with TRBD1. The CDR3 loop spans 13 amino acids. V trimming: 7 bases; J trimming: 2 bases; junction bases outside the gene matches: 2. Germline-derived CDR1 and CDR2 are SGHRS and YFSETQ. The CDR3 region has the DNA TGCGCCAGCGGGGACAGGGGAAACACTGAAGCTTTCTTT. Translating gives CASGDRGNTEAFF.

The chain uses TRBV2 and TRBJ1-3, with D perhaps TRBD1 (5 bases). Germline assignment: CDR1 SNHLY and CDR2 FYNNEI. CDR3 length: 15 residues. V lost 3 bases and J lost 0, with 9 bases in between. The CDR3 sequence is CASSEGLPSGNTIYF. The CDR3, as DNA: TGTGCCAGCAGTGAGGGACTGCCCTCTGGAAACACCATATATTTT.

The chain joins TRBV19 to TRBJ2-5; 7 positions match TRBD2. CDR1 and CDR2 from the germline V gene are LNHDA and SQIVND (reference sequence). The V and J ends lost 1 base and 4 bases, in that order; junction bases with no gene match: 12. The CDR3 is made up of 17 amino acids. CDR3 sequence: CASSIVAGKGGSETQYF. The CDR3 DNA is TGTGCCAGTAGTATAGTGGCGGGGAAGGGAGGGTCAGAGACCCAGTACTTC.

A few counts support this clone. The genes are TRBV16 and TRBJ1-2; D is undetermined. The CDR3 runs 13 residues. Germline assignment: CDR1 KGHSY and CDR2 FQNENV. Trimming removed 4 bases from V and 5 bases from J, with 11 bases in between. In nucleotides, the CDR3 is TGTGCCAGCAGCCCCGCGGGGTCTTATGGCTACACCTTC. This gives the protein CASSPAGSYGYTF.

The gene calls are TRBV5-1 and TRBJ2-7; D remains ambiguous. Trimming removed 5 bases from V and 0 bases from J, with 9 bases in between. Germline CDR1 and CDR2: SGHRS and YFSETQ. The CDR3 contains 13 residues. CDR3 nucleotide sequence: TGCGCCAGCAGTGCGGCCAGCTCCTACGAGCAGTACTTC. Translating it yields CASSAASSYEQYF. The complete variable domain, with remaining parts taken from reference TRBV5-1 and TRBJ2-7, reads KAGVTQTPRYLIKTRGQQVTLSCSPISGHRSVSWYQQTPGQGLQFLFEYFSETQRNKGNFPGRFSGRQFSNSRSEMNVSTLELGDSALYLCASSAASSYEQYFGPGTRLTVT.

This clone was observed a single time. The rearrangement uses TRBV30 and TRBJ1-5, with TRBD1 as a possible D gene (6 bases). CDR1 is GTSNPN, CDR2 SVGIG, per germline (reference sequence). This CDR3 is built from 14 residues. Trimming removed 7 bases from V and 4 bases from J, with 17 bases in between. This CDR3 is CAFDVGQRNQPQHF. The DNA for the CDR3 is TGTGCCTTCGACGTCGGACAGAGGAATCAGCCCCAGCATTTT.

This rearrangement joins TRBV10-1 to TRBJ2-3; no firm D call. This CDR3 is built from 15 residues. Between the trimmed V and J ends, which lost 7 bases and 1 base, there was a span of 15 bases. Germline lookup yields CDR1 WNHNN and CDR2 SYGVQD (reference sequence). The CDR3 sequence: CASNVIQGGTDTQYF. Here the CDR3 DNA reads TGCGCCAGCAACGTCATCCAAGGTGGCACAGATACGCAGTATTTT.

The chain has TRBV25-1 and TRBJ2-5, with 10 nucleotides matching TRBD1. Losses at the gene ends were 1 base for V and 4 bases for J; bases not matched to a gene: 9. This CDR3 spans 17 amino acids. Germline loops: CDR1 MGHDK, CDR2 SYGVNS. The CDR3 DNA sequence: TGTGCCAGCAGTGAATTTGCAGGACAGGGGGGGGGAGAGACCCAGTACTTC. It specifies CASSEFAGQGGGETQYF.

The V gene is TRBV6-1, the J gene TRBJ1-5; D is perhaps TRBD1 (5 bases). The length of the CDR3 is 14 residues. Trimming pared 6 bases from V and 2 bases from J, leaving 11 bases between. The germline V gene has CDR1 MNHNS and CDR2 SASEGT. The CDR3 loop reads CASRYRGGNQPQHF. Written as DNA, the CDR3 is TGTGCCAGCAGGTATAGGGGCGGCAATCAGCCCCAGCATTTT.

This chain joins TRBV7-9 and TRBJ2-5; 13 nucleotides line up with TRBD2. There are 14 residues in the CDR3. Trimming removed 5 bases from V and 9 bases from J; junction bases left unmatched: 6. Germline CDR1 and CDR2: SEHNR and FQNEAQ (reference sequence). The CDR3 loop is CASSPGTSGAPQYF. Written as DNA, the CDR3 is TGTGCCAGCAGCCCGGGGACTAGCGGGGCGCCCCAGTACTTC.

The CDR3 DNA is TGTGCCAGCAGTGAGGTATCAGGTCAGCCCCAGCATTTT. Translation gives CASSEVSGQPQHF. This chain connects TRBV2 to TRBJ1-5; D is undetermined. Germline V gene sequence: CDR1 SNHLY, CDR2 FYNNEI. The CDR3 loop spans 13 amino acids. Between the trimmed V and J ends, which lost 3 bases and 6 bases, there was a span of 9 bases.

The genes are TRBV18 and TRBJ2-7; 9 nucleotides match TRBD1. V lost 3 bases, J lost 0 bases, and 3 bases stayed unmatched. Germline values: CDR1 KGHSH, CDR2 LQKENI. This CDR3 has 15 residues. Here the CDR3 reads CASSPGQGTSYEQYF. For the CDR3, the DNA is TGTGCCAGCTCACCGGGACAGGGAACCTCCTACGAGCAGTACTTC.

The chain couples TRBV2 to TRBJ1-2; 7 nucleotides agree with TRBD1. This CDR3 has 15 amino acids. V lost 1 base to trimming and J lost 3 bases; unmatched junction nucleotides: 5. In germline, CDR1 is SNHLY, CDR2 FYNNEI. CDR3 amino acids: CASSEGGQIYYGYTF. The CDR3 DNA follows: TGTGCCAGCAGTGAAGGGGGACAGATCTACTATGGCTACACCTTC.

The chain uses TRBV7-8 and TRBJ1-1; D ambiguous. CDR1 SGHVS and CDR2 FQNEAQ come from the germline V gene. The germline V and J ends were trimmed by 4 bases and 0 bases, with 6 bases remaining between them. This CDR3 has 13 residues. In nucleotides, the CDR3 is TGTGCCAGCAGCTCGACTGTGAACACTGAAGCTTTCTTT. Translating it yields CASSSTVNTEAFF.

This clone occurred once. This chain uses TRBV5-1 with TRBJ1-1; the match to TRBD1 covers 9 bases. CDR1 SGHRS and CDR2 YFSETQ come from the germline V gene. This CDR3 spans 15 amino acids. J was trimmed by 5 bases and V by 2 bases; bases with no gene match: 7. DNA for the CDR3: TGCGCCAGCAGCTTCTACAGGGGGCAGGGGACTGAAGCTTTCTTT. Its translation: CASSFYRGQGTEAFF.

The chain combines TRBV27 with TRBJ2-3, with 10 bases lining up with TRBD2. CDR3 length: 15 residues. Germline V lookup: CDR1 MNHEY, CDR2 SMNVEV (reference sequence). Trimming at V came to 5 bases and at J to 4 bases, leaving 6 bases not matched to a gene. CDR3 sequence reads: CASSPGTSVADTQYF. CDR3 nucleotides: TGTGCCAGCAGTCCCGGGACTAGCGTCGCAGATACGCAGTATTTT.

This chain links TRBV5-6 with TRBJ2-7; 12 bases are a match to TRBD1. V lost 2 bases, J lost 5 bases, and 8 bases stayed unmatched. Germline assignment: CDR1 SGHDT and CDR2 YYEEEE. The CDR3 runs 16 residues. In DNA form, the CDR3 reads TGTGCCAGCAGCTTCGGGGACAGGGGGCAAGCAGACGAGCAGTACTTC. Its protein is CASSFGDRGQADEQYF.

J is TRBJ2-2 and V is TRBV6-5; the D gene is possibly TRBD2 (5 bases). The CDR3 extends over 15 amino acids. CDR1 MNHEY and CDR2 SVGAGI come from the germline V gene. Trimming shortened V by 2 bases and J by 2 bases, and 9 bases separated the two germline ends. Here the CDR3 reads CASSYREKNTGELFF. The CDR3 DNA sequence: TGTGCCAGCAGTTACCGGGAAAAAAACACCGGGGAGCTGTTTTTT.

The J gene is TRBJ1-2, the V gene TRBV19; 9 bases align to TRBD1. Germline-derived CDR1 and CDR2 are LNHDA and SQIVND (reference sequence). CDR3 length: 11 amino acids. V was pared by 8 bases and J by 10 bases, with 5 bases of the junction left unmatched. CDR3 loop: CASRTGVVYTF. The CDR3 DNA reads TGTGCCAGTCGGACAGGGGTAGTCTACACCTTC.